The source of this T cell receptor (beta chain) is a study of T cells in tuberculosis. Study-wide context: This South African cohort compared adolescents with or without latent tuberculosis against adults with active tuberculosis.

Broader study findings: GEM motif frequencies gave more than 65% accuracy; the GMM repertoire gave roughly 85%.

At study entry, adolescents had tuberculin skin tests and IGRA screening. With respect to this clone: As yet, its antigen is unknown.

Sequenced by immunoSEQ multiplex PCR; TCRdb stores in-frame clones only, minus some. The sample shows under 45,000 clones, about 95% of them seen only once. With 7 bases removed from V and 3 bases from J, the gap between germline ends came to 19 bases. Germline CDR1 MDHEN, CDR2 SYDVKM. The CDR3 runs 15 residues. The sequence derives from a donor between 10 and 29 years old with latent tuberculosis or without tuberculosis infection. Specimen: PBMCs. V and J are TRBV28 and TRBJ2-7; tentatively, D is TRBD2 (7 bases). CDR3 residues: CASKEGGFQGYEQYF. The CDR3 nucleotides are TGTGCCAGCAAAGAGGGGGGGTTTCAGGGCTACGAGCAGTACTTC.